This TCR beta chain derives from a study of T cell responses to AZD1222 COVID-19 vaccine. As for the study in general: Pooling covered second doses at about 4 or about 12 weeks. Overall study results and limits: Nearly half of unique spike-specific TCRs reportedly avoided B.1.351 and B.1.1.7 mutated regions. Clonal diversity was possibly underestimated, and the donors were mostly white British, with more females. In all cases, repertoires were sampled only after the peak T cell response.

A note on this clone: Its antigen is unknown.

The CDR3 runs 12 residues. Germline V lookup: CDR1 SQVTM, CDR2 ANQGSEA. V was shortened by 7 bases and J by 1 base, with 10 bases between the two germline ends. Here immunoSEQ multiplex PCR was the method, and the copy in TCRdb shows in-frame clones only, minus some. The table records more than 110,000 clones, around nine tenths of them present only once. The sample here was peripheral blood, taken on day 0 of AZD1222 vaccination. The sequence was collected from an adult in good health. The chain combines TRBV29-1 with TRBJ1-1, with D perhaps TRBD1 (5 bases). CDR3 sequence (DNA): TGCAGCGCACGGGGGACGAACACTGAAGCTTTCTTT. It translates to CSARGTNTEAFF.